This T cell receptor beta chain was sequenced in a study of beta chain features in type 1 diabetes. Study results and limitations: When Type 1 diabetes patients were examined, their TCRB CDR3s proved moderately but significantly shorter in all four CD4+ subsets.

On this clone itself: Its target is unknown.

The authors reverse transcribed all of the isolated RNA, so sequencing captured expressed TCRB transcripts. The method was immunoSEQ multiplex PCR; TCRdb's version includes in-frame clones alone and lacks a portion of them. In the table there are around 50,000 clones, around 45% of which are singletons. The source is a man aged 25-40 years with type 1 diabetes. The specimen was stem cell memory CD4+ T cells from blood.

As DNA, the CDR3 is TGTGCCAGCCTACTAGCGGCGGGGGATACGCAGTATTTT. Protein: CASLLAAGDTQYF. This chain connects TRBV7-9 to TRBJ2-3; 8 bases agree with TRBD2. The CDR3 sequence is 13 residues long. The V segment lost 8 bases and the J segment 6 bases; nucleotides outside the gene matches: 7. In germline, CDR1 is SEHNR, CDR2 FQNEAQ (reference sequence).